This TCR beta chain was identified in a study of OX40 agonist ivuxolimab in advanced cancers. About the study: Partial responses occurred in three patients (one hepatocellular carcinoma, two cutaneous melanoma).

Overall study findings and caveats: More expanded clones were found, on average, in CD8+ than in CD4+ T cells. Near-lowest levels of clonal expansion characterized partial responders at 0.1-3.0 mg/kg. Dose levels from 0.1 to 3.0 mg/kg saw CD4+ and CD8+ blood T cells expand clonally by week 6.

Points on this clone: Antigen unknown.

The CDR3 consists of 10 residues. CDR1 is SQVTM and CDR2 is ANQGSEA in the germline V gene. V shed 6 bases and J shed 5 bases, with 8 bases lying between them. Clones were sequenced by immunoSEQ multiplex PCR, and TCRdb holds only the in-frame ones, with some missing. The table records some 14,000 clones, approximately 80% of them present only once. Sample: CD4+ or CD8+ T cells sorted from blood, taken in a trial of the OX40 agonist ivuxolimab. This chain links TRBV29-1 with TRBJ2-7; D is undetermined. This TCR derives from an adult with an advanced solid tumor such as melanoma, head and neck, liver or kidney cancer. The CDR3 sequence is CSVFTHEQYF. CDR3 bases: TGCAGCGTCTTCACCCACGAGCAGTACTTC.